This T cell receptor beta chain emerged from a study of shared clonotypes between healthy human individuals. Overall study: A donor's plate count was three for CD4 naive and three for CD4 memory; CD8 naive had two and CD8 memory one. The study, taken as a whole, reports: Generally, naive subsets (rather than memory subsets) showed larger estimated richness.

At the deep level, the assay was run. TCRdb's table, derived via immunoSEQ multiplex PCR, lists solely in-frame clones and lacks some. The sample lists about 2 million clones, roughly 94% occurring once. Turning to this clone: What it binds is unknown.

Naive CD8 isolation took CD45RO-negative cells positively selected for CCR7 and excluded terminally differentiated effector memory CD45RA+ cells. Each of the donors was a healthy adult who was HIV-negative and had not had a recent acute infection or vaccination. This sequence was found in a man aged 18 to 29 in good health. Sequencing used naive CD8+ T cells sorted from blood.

CDR3 sequence (DNA): TGTGCCAGCAGCTTAGTTAGTGCGGGAGTTCCGGGTGAGCAGTTCTTC. Translation: CASSLVSAGVPGEQFF. This sequence joins TRBV7-9 and TRBJ2-1, with 7 nucleotides matching TRBD2. After removal of 1 base from V and 9 bases from J, the junction contained 12 bases not matched to a gene. The CDR3 extends over 16 amino acids. Germline-derived CDR1 and CDR2 are SEHNR and FQNEAQ (reference sequence).